This TCR beta chain was recorded in a study of Ad26.COV2.S vaccination and SARS-CoV-2 variants. Study background: The vaccine Ad26.COV2.S was put into the muscle once, or twice with 56 days between.

Stated treatment: roughly 18 received Ad26.COV2.S at low or high dose, single or two shots; several received placebo; per-sample allocation not given. Samples were taken on day 63 after the first vaccine or placebo injection. Deletions cut 7 bases from V and 6 bases from J, with 4 bases between. Per germline, CDR1 MNHEY and CDR2 SVGAGI. There are 10 residues in the CDR3. Profiling relied on immunoSEQ multiplex PCR, and the TCRdb table lists in-frame clones only, not all of them. Of 300,000 to 400,000 clones listed, around 83% are singletons. V usage is TRBV6-5 and J usage is TRBJ1-3; D remains ambiguous. The source material was peripheral blood, sampled in a trial of Ad26.COV2.S vaccine versus placebo. The TCR originated in a person between 18 and 65 years old who received the Ad26.COV2.S COVID-19 vaccine or a placebo. The CDR3 DNA reads as TGTGCCAGCACGGAAAACACCATATATTTT. Its translation: CASTENTIYF.